Sequencing of this T cell receptor (beta chain) was carried out in a study of CD8 T cells in Susac syndrome. General study points: Maximal CD8+ clonal expansion in Susac was observed within TEMRA cells and among active patients.

The germline gives CDR1 MDHEN, CDR2 SYDVKM. The CDR3 is 14 residues long. V lost 5 bases and J lost 0, with 11 bases in between. Random hexamers were used to reverse transcribe the RNA input (about 0.5 to 1 ug). TCRdb recomputed calls from the immunoSEQ multiplex PCR reads with MiXCR, one row per CDR3 protein. The table shows 65,000 to 100,000 distinct CDR3 sequences, with 95% to 97% occurring only once. In contrast to the negatively isolated CD8+ and CD4+ T cells, TEMRA cells were FACS-enriched. Remarks on this clonotype: Its specificity is not known.

The material sequenced was CD8+ T cells from PBMCs. The chain links TRBV28 to TRBJ2-7, with unresolved D. The sequence was obtained from a human donor with Susac syndrome. CDR3 residues: CASSTRVTSYEQYV. The CDR3 DNA reads TGTGCCAGCAGTACAAGGGTGACCTCCTACGAGCAGTACGTC.